This T cell receptor (beta chain) derives from a study of CD8+CD57+ T cells in acquired aplastic anemia. The CDR3 runs 15 residues. With V trimmed by 7 bases and J by 3 bases, 8 bases remained unmatched. Germline V lookup: CDR1 MNHNY, CDR2 SVGAGI (reference sequence). Genomic DNA was employed as the template in profiling TCR beta VDJ and CDR3. One entry per CDR3 protein results from TCRdb running MiXCR on the reads. The table shows hundreds of thousands of distinct CDR3 sequences, with around 72% occurring only once. This TCR came from a human donor in good health, serving as a control. The rearrangement joins TRBV6-6 to TRBJ1-3, with 8 bases identical to TRBD1. Sequenced material: sorted CD4+, CD8+, or CD8+CD57+ T cells (not recorded which) from PBMCs. This CDR3 reads CASTGADRVGNTIYF. The CDR3 nucleotides read TGTGCCAGCACAGGTGCGGACAGGGTTGGAAACACCATATATTTT.